Listed below are T cell receptor beta chains from one sample, sequenced in a study of Graves' ophthalmopathy and Graves' hyperthyroidism. One entry per CDR3 protein, called by TCRdb with MiXCR from the multiplex PCR reads. The sample shows some 360,000 distinct CDR3 sequences, roughly 17% of them seen only once. The specimen was peripheral blood. The receptor source for this set is an adult woman with stable Graves' hyperthyroidism. CDR3s include the opening cysteine and the closing phenylalanine or tryptophan. Fields, in order: J gene, D gene, CDR3 length, clone size, V gene, CDR3 DNA, CDR3 protein. A D gene is named only where the DNA matches it firmly. Clone size is given for some rows only: seen once, a few or many times, or a class if the clone is expanded.

TRBJ1-2 | TRBD1 | 18 | many | TRBV7-3 | TGTGCCAGCAGCTCCGGGCCCGCAGGGGGACTTTATAACTATGGCTACACCTTC | CASSSGPAGGLYNYGYTF
TRBJ2-7 | - | 11 | many | TRBV30 | TGTGCCTGGGCCCACAGCTACGAGCAGTACTTC | CAWAHSYEQYF
TRBJ2-7 | - | 11 | many | TRBV28 | TGTGCCAGCAGCCGAGTTTTTGAGCAGTACTTC | CASSRVFEQYF
TRBJ2-5 | - | 17 | many | TRBV27 | TGTGCCAGCAGTTTGTACGGTGCGGGACAGCACCAAGAGACCCAGTACTTC | CASSLYGAGQHQETQYF
TRBJ1-5 | - | 13 | few | TRBV30 | TGTGCCTGGAGTCGGGGGCCAAATCAGCCCCAGCATTTT | CAWSRGPNQPQHF
TRBJ2-1 | TRBD2 | 16 | - | TRBV5-1 | TGCGCCAGCAGCATGCTAGCGGGATGGCCACACAATGAGCAGTTCTTC | CASSMLAGWPHNEQFF
TRBJ2-7 | - | 17 | many | TRBV12-5 | TGTGCTAGTGGTTTGGAATCGGGACGGCAAAGCTCCTACGAGCAGTACTTC | CASGLESGRQSSYEQYF
TRBJ1-2 | TRBD1 | 13 | - | TRBV6-1 | TGTGCCATCAAGGACAGGCCGTTCTATGGCTACACCTTC | CAIKDRPFYGYTF
TRBJ1-1 | - | 11 | many | TRBV20-1 | TGCAGTGCCCCTCTGGCAGATGAAGCTTTCTTT | CSAPLADEAFF
TRBJ2-5 | - | 15 | - | TRBV9 | TGTGCCAGCAGCGTAGACAGGGCCCCTGGAGAGACCCAGTACTTC | CASSVDRAPGETQYF
TRBJ1-1 | - | 16 | many | TRBV19 | TGTGCCAGTAGTATAGAAGGACACAGGGTAAACACTGAAGCTTTCTTT | CASSIEGHRVNTEAFF
TRBJ1-5 | TRBD1 | 14 | - | TRBV9 | TGTGCCAGCAGCCCTGGACAGGTTCTTCAGCCCCAGCATTTT | CASSPGQVLQPQHF
TRBJ2-7 | - | 17 | few | TRBV14 | TGTGCCAGCAGCCAAGTGCGTATGCCGGGGGGCACCTACGAGCAGTACTTC | CASSQVRMPGGTYEQYF
TRBJ2-2 | - | 14 | many | TRBV6-2/TRBV6-3 | TGTGCCAGCAGTTGGGGAGTTAACACCGGGGAGCTGTTTTTT | CASSWGVNTGELFF
TRBJ2-7 | - | 14 | many | TRBV6-1 | TGTGCCAGCAGTCGGCCAGGGTGGGGGGACGAGCAGTACTTC | CASSRPGWGDEQYF
TRBJ2-5 | - | 13 | many | TRBV6-5 | TGTGCCAGCAGTTACTTGGACAGTGGGACCCAGTACTTC | CASSYLDSGTQYF
TRBJ2-7 | - | 14 | - | TRBV19 | TGTGCCAGTAGTAAAGGGGCCGGAACCTACGAGCAGTACTTC | CASSKGAGTYEQYF
TRBJ2-7 | TRBD2 | 17 | many | TRBV6-5 | TGTGCCAGCACCCCGGGACTAGCGGGAGGAAGGTCCTACGAGCAGTACTTC | CASTPGLAGGRSYEQYF
TRBJ1-6 | - | 11 | - | TRBV29-1 | TGCAGCGTTGCGGGGGATTCACCCCTCCACTTT | CSVAGDSPLHF
TRBJ1-5 | TRBD1 | 17 | many | TRBV19 | TGTGCCAGTAGTACCAACCCGGGACAGGGGATTGATCAGCCCCAGCATTTT | CASSTNPGQGIDQPQHF
TRBJ1-5 | TRBD1 | 13 | many | TRBV6-5 | TGTGCCAGCAGTTTGGACAGGGGTCAGCCCCAGCATTTT | CASSLDRGQPQHF
TRBJ2-7 | - | 17 | many | TRBV4-1 | TGCGCCAGCAGCCAGACGACTGGGGCTAGCCCAACCTACGAGCAGTACTTC | CASSQTTGASPTYEQYF
TRBJ1-2 | - | 15 | many | TRBV12-3/TRBV12-4 | TGTGCCAGCAGTTTAGCGCCGGGGGCGGCCTATGGCTACACCTTC | CASSLAPGAAYGYTF
TRBJ2-2 | - | 14 | - | TRBV4-1 | TGCGCCAGCAGCCAAGAGGGGAGCACCGGGGAGCTGTTTTTT | CASSQEGSTGELFF
TRBJ1-3 | - | 14 | - | TRBV7-2 | TGTGCCAGCAGCCCTCTGGGGTCTGGAAACACCATATATTTT | CASSPLGSGNTIYF
TRBJ1-6 | - | 13 | many | TRBV7-9 | TGTGCCAGCAGCTTACGACAGAATTCACCCCTCCACTTT | CASSLRQNSPLHF
TRBJ1-2 | - | 14 | many | TRBV7-9 | TGTGCCAGCAGCTTAGGGGAGAACCTATTTGGCTACACCTTC | CASSLGENLFGYTF
TRBJ2-7 | - | 13 | - | TRBV6-1 | TGTGCCAGCAGTGTAGACAGCCTCTACGAGCAGTACTTC | CASSVDSLYEQYF
TRBJ1-6 | TRBD1 | 15 | many | TRBV5-1 | TGCGCCAGCGGATCAGGACAGGGGGCGAATTCACCCCTCCACTTT | CASGSGQGANSPLHF
TRBJ2-2 | TRBD2 | 16 | - | TRBV15 | TGTGCCACCAGAATCAGGACTAGTTCGGTGCTCGGGGAGCTGTTTTTT | CATRIRTSSVLGELFF
TRBJ1-2 | TRBD1 | 16 | many | TRBV12-3/TRBV12-4 | TGTGCCAGCAGTTTAGCGTGGACAGGTTTCCTTTATGGCTACACCTTC | CASSLAWTGFLYGYTF
TRBJ2-7 | TRBD2 | 18 | many | TRBV20-1 | TGCAGTGCTAGAGGTAATAGCGGGAGCCTCCTTTCCTCCTACGAGCAGTACTTC | CSARGNSGSLLSSYEQYF
TRBJ2-5 | TRBD2 | 23 | many | TRBV7-8 | TGTGCCAGCAGCTTAATCGCACTCGGGGACGGGGCGAAGGGACTAGCGGTACAAGAGACCCAGTACTTC | CASSLIALGDGAKGLAVQETQYF
TRBJ2-7 | TRBD2 | 17 | - | TRBV7-8 | TGTGCCAGCAGCACCCAAACAACTAGCGGGATGCGGGACGAGCAGTACTTC | CASSTQTTSGMRDEQYF
TRBJ2-5 | TRBD2 | 15 | many | TRBV24-1 | TGTGCCACCAGTGAGAATAGCGGGAGCATGGAGACCCAGTACTTC | CATSENSGSMETQYF
TRBJ2-7 | TRBD1 | 16 | many | TRBV6-5 | TGTGCCAGCAGTTACACGACCGGGACAGAGTCCTACGAGCAGTACTTC | CASSYTTGTESYEQYF
TRBJ1-2 | TRBD1 | 15 | many | TRBV15 | TGTGCCACCAGCAGAGATCAGGGGGTATACTATGGCTACACCTTC | CATSRDQGVYYGYTF
TRBJ1-5 | - | 12 | many | TRBV27 | TGTGCCAGCAGCCCCCCCAATCAGCCCCAGCATTTT | CASSPPNQPQHF
TRBJ2-5 | - | 14 | many | TRBV25-1 | TGTGCCAGCAGTGGCCCCCAGGCTCGGGAGACCCAGTACTTC | CASSGPQARETQYF
TRBJ2-7 | TRBD2 | 19 | many | TRBV20-1 | TGCAGTGCTCTTAACGATCCGGGACTAGCGGGAGGGAGGCCCTACGAGCAGTACTTC | CSALNDPGLAGGRPYEQYF
TRBJ2-7 | TRBD2 | 17 | - | TRBV5-1 | TGCGCCAGCAGCTTGGTTAGCCAGCGGGAGGTCCCCTACGAGCAGTACTTC | CASSLVSQREVPYEQYF
TRBJ1-5 | - | 15 | many | TRBV28 | TGTGCCAGCAGTTTCGGTCCATATAGCAATCAGCCCCAGCATTTT | CASSFGPYSNQPQHF
TRBJ2-7 | TRBD1 | 16 | - | TRBV6-4 | TGTGCCAGCAGTGACTTGTCCCGGGACAGTTCCTACGAGCAGTACTTC | CASSDLSRDSSYEQYF
TRBJ2-7 | - | 16 | many | TRBV6-5 | TGTGCCAGCAGTTTACGGGGCAGGTTCCTGCCTTACGAGCAGTACTTC | CASSLRGRFLPYEQYF
TRBJ2-7 | - | 14 | - | TRBV27 | TGTGCCAGCAGTGCAGACAGAGGGGACTACGAGCAGTACTTC | CASSADRGDYEQYF
TRBJ2-5 | - | 12 | many | TRBV29-1 | TGCAGCGTTGACAGGGTTGAAGAGACCCAGTACTTC | CSVDRVEETQYF
TRBJ1-2 | - | 15 | many | TRBV20-1 | TGCAGTGCTAGAATTAGGGCAGGGGAGAACTATGGCTACACCTTC | CSARIRAGENYGYTF
TRBJ2-2 | TRBD2 | 16 | many | TRBV7-6 | TGTGCCAGCAGTAAAGGGACTAGCGGGAGGACCGGGGAGCTGTTTTTT | CASSKGTSGRTGELFF
TRBJ2-4 | TRBD1 | 17 | many | TRBV13 | TGTGCCAGCAGCGGACCGCCGGGACAGGGGTCGGAAAACATTCAGTACTTC | CASSGPPGQGSENIQYF
TRBJ2-7 | - | 15 | many | TRBV28 | TGTGCCAGCAGTTCCGCCGGGACCAACACCTACGAGCAGTACTTC | CASSSAGTNTYEQYF
TRBJ2-2 | - | 15 | many | TRBV28 | TGTGCCAGCAGCCGGGCAGGCCTTAACACCGGGGAGCTGTTTTTT | CASSRAGLNTGELFF
TRBJ2-5 | TRBD2 | 15 | many | TRBV12-3/TRBV12-4 | TGTGCCAGCAGTTTACGCGGGAGAGGGGTGGAGACCCAGTACTTC | CASSLRGRGVETQYF
TRBJ1-2 | - | 12 | - | TRBV29-1 | TGCAGCGTAGAATCCGGGACCGGTGGCTACACCTTC | CSVESGTGGYTF
TRBJ1-6 | - | 15 | few | TRBV27 | TGTGCCAGCAGGGTGTGGGGTGTTTACAATTCACCCCTCCACTTT | CASRVWGVYNSPLHF
TRBJ2-5 | - | 13 | many | TRBV2 | TGTGCCAGCAGTGCTTCCCAACAGGAGACCCAGTACTTC | CASSASQQETQYF
TRBJ2-7 | TRBD1 | 13 | many | TRBV29-1 | TGCAGCACCATAAGGACAGGGAGCTACGAGCAGTACTTC | CSTIRTGSYEQYF
TRBJ1-2 | - | 14 | many | TRBV29-1 | TGCAGCGTTGAATTCGTCGACAGGTACTATGGCTACACCTTC | CSVEFVDRYYGYTF